This TCR beta chain was captured by sequencing in a study of CD8+CD57+ T cells in acquired aplastic anemia. On the study more broadly: Where healthy donors were concerned, CD4+ cells averaged approximately 10 million reads.

The TCR beta profiling, which covered VDJ combination and CDR3 sequence, was carried out using genomic DNA as the template. MiXCR, applied by TCRdb to the reads, yields one record per CDR3 protein. The data show 100,000 to 130,000 distinct CDR3 sequences, less than 65% seen once. The CDR3 runs to 15 residues. V lost 2 bases, J lost 6 bases, and 14 bases lay in between. Looked up from germline, CDR1 is LNHDA and CDR2 is SQIVND (reference sequence). This receptor was taken from a human donor in good health, serving as a control. Sequenced input: sorted CD4+, CD8+, or CD8+CD57+ T cells (not recorded which) from PBMCs. The chain has TRBV19 and TRBJ2-1; D perhaps matches TRBD2 (5 bases). The CDR3 sequence is CASSISGFGSNEQFF. CDR3 bases: TGTGCCAGTAGTATAAGCGGTTTCGGTAGCAATGAGCAGTTCTTC.